This TCR beta chain was recovered during a study of blood T cell repertoires in COVID-19. Across the study: Donors in the United States, Italy and Spain gave samples during acute or convalescent COVID-19. Sources were T cells, B-cell-depleted T cells, or PBMCs; the material itself was cDNA or gDNA.

The CDR3 consists of 16 residues. Germline loops: CDR1 SGHDT, CDR2 YYEEEE. The V and J ends lost 4 bases and 5 bases, in that order; junction bases with no gene match: 10. Produced via immunoSEQ multiplex PCR; TCRdb's table is partial and in-frame only. The sample contains 250,000 to 300,000 clones, over 75% of which appear only once. The chain employs TRBV5-6 and TRBJ1-3; 9 bases align to TRBD1. Source material: PBMCs or T cells enriched from blood (not recorded which). This TCR was sampled from a woman between 50 and 59 years old who had recovered from COVID-19. This chain's CDR3 is CASSTLQGAIRNTIYF. The CDR3 nucleotides are TGTGCCAGCAGCACCTTACAGGGGGCGATCCGAAACACCATATATTTT.